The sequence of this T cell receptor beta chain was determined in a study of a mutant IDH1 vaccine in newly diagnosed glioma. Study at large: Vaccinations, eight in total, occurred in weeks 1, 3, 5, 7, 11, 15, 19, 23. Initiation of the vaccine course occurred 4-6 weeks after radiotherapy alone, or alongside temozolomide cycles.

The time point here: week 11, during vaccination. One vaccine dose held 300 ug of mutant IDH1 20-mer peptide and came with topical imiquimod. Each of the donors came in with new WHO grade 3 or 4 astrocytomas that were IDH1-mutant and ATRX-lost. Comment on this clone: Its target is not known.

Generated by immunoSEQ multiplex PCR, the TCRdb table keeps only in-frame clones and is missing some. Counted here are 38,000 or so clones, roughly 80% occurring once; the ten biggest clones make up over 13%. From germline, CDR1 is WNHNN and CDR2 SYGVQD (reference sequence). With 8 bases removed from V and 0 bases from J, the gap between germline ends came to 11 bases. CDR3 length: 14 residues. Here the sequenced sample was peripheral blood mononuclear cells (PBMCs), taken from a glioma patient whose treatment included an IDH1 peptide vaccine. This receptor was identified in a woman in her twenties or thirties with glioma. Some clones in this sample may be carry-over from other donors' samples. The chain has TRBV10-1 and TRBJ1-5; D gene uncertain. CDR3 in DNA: TGCGCCAGCCTGACCCCAGTTAGCAATCAGCCCCAGCATTTT. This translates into CASLTPVSNQPQHF.